What follows are 7 T cell receptor beta chains derived from one specimen sequenced in a study of STAT5B mutations in CD4+ large granular lymphocyte leukemia. TCRdb's table, derived via immunoSEQ multiplex PCR, lists solely in-frame clones and lacks some. This table has some 38,000 clones, 75% to 85% appearing once. The specimen sequenced was CD4+ T cells from blood buffy coats. The receptors come from a human donor in good health.

V is TRBV10-3 and J is TRBJ2-6, with D unclear. Trimming cost V 10 bases and J 3 bases, with 10 bases left between them. The length of the CDR3 is 13 residues. CDR1 is ENHRY, CDR2 SYGVKD, per germline. The CDR3 DNA reads as TGTGCCACCTCAGGTGTTGGGGCCAACGTCCTGACTTTC. Its translation: CATSGVGANVLTF.

The genes are TRBV9 and TRBJ1-3; D gene uncertain. The CDR3 sequence is 17 residues long. Per the germline V gene, CDR1 is SGDLS and CDR2 is YYNGEE. Trimming took off 0 bases at V and 0 bases at J, with 13 bases between the two ends. CDR3 nucleotides: TGTGCCAGCAGCGTAGATCTGATGTTGAGCTCTGGAAACACCATATATTTT. It yields the protein CASSVDLMLSSGNTIYF.

V is TRBV7-6 and J is TRBJ2-7, with D uncertain. This CDR3 region has 13 residues. Germline CDR1 reads SGHVS; CDR2 reads FNYEAQ. The ends were cut back, 4 bases at V and 1 base at J, with 8 bases in the middle. CDR3 residues: CASSSRRSYEQYF. As DNA, the CDR3 is TGTGCCAGCAGCTCCCGACGATCCTACGAGCAGTACTTC.

CDR3 region: CASSLAGVPTNEKLFF. The CDR3 DNA is TGTGCCAGCAGTTTGGCAGGGGTGCCAACTAATGAAAAACTGTTTTTT. This chain connects TRBV28 to TRBJ1-4, with a weak D call TRBD1 (6 bases). V lost 3 bases to trimming and J lost 0 bases, with 11 bases between them. The CDR3 is 16 amino acids. CDR1 is MDHEN, CDR2 SYDVKM, per germline. The complete variable domain, with remaining parts taken from reference TRBV28 and TRBJ1-4, reads DVKVTQSSRYLVKRTGEKVFLECVQDMDHENMFWYRQDPGLGLRLIYFSYDVKMKEKGDIPEGYSVSREKKERFSLILESASTNQTSMYLCASSLAGVPTNEKLFFGSGTQLSVL.

The V and J genes are TRBV6-5 and TRBJ1-4, with D tentatively TRBD1 (5 bases). The CDR3 is 15 amino acids. Looked up from germline, CDR1 is MNHEY and CDR2 is SVGAGI. Trimming took 7 bases from V and 0 from J, leaving 12 bases between them. CDR3 protein: CASKLGVTTNEKLFF. Written as DNA, the CDR3 is TGTGCCAGCAAACTGGGGGTCACAACTAATGAAAAACTGTTTTTT.

The chain carries TRBV7-2 and TRBJ2-2; D may be TRBD2 (5 bases). CDR3 length equals 14 residues. The V end lost 7 bases, the J end lost 7 bases, and 16 bases lay between the germline ends. The germline V gene has CDR1 SGHTA and CDR2 FQGNSA. The CDR3 loop reads CASNAFSAGGELFF. The CDR3 coding sequence is TGTGCCAGCAATGCTTTTTCGGCGGGCGGGGAGCTGTTTTTT.

J is TRBJ2-6 and V is TRBV5-6; maybe TRBD1 (6 bases). This CDR3 spans 16 amino acids. Trimming shortened V by 4 bases and J by 0 bases, and 11 bases separated the two germline ends. Germline V CDR1 and CDR2: SGHDT, YYEEEE. CDR3 sequence: CASSAPGVSGANVLTF. CDR3 DNA: TGTGCCAGCAGCGCACCAGGGGTCTCTGGGGCCAACGTCCTGACTTTC. The complete variable domain, with remaining parts taken from reference TRBV5-6 and TRBJ2-6, reads DAGVTQSPTHLIKTRGQQVTLRCSPKSGHDTVSWYQQALGQGPQFIFQYYEEEERQRGNFPDRFSGHQFPNYSSELNVNALLLGDSALYLCASSAPGVSGANVLTFGAGSRLTVL.